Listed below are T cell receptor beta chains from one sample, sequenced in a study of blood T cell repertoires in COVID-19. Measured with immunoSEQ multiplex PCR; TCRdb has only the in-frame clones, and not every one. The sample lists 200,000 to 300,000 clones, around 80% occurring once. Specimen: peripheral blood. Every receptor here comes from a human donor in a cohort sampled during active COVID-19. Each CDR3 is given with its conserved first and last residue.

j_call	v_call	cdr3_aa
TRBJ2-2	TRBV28	CASSSPGQGVAGELFF
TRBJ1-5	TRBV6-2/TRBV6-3	CASSYETGTGQPQHF
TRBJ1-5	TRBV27	CASSIGTGLYQPQHF
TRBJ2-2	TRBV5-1	CASSLGGTAGTGELFF
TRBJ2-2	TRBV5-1	CASRNTQGTGELFF
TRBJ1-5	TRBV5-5	CASSTSDRGWQPQHF
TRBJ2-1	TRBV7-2	CASSLARTALLGEYNEQFF
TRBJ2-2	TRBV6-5	CAISGGVNTGELFF
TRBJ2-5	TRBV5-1	CASSLGWTGETTQYF
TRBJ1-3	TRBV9	CASSVGDISGNTIYF
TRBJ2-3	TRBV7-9	CASSLRIQVYSTDTQYF
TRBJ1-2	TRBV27	CASSSQGFGGYTF
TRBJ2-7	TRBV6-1	CASSEVFGGTSYEQYF
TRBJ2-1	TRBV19	CASSGLGDEQFF
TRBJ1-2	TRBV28	CASTEGIYGYTF
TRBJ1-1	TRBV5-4	CASSLPGQGMNTEAFF
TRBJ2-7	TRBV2	CASSFPDRRTYEQYF
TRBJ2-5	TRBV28	CASSWTSGKRETQYF
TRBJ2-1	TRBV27	CASSLYSAGGNNEQFF
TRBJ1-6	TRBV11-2	CASSLQSTGEQPLHF
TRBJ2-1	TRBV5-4	CASSLASGGTYNEQFF
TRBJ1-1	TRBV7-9	CASSIQGEAFF
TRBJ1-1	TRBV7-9	CASSLEGRMNTEAFF
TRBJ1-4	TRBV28	CASSPRQGARATNEKLFF
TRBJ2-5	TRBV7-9	CASRAGDTETQYF
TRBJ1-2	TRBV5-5	CASSPQNNYGYTF
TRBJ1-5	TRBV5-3	CARSLSQGGGNQPQHF
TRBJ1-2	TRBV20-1	CSGTRAYGYTF
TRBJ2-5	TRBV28	CASSPGVYQETQYF
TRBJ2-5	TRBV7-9	CASSVDGVGETQYF
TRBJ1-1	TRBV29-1	CSVESGMNTEAFF
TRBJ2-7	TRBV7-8	CASSSSGRTGKAYEQYF
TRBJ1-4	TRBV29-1	CSAYRNEKLFF
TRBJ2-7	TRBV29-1	CSVLDSSYEQYF
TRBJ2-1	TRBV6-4	CASSDRTSGSGGEQFF
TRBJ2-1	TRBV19	CASSNAPLAGEFVEQFF
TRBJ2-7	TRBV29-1	CSVVTGGGYEQYF
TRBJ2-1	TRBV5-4	CASSLDARAAPNEQFF
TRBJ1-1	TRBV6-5	CASSYYPQANTEAFF
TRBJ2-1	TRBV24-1	CATSDPGSWEQFF
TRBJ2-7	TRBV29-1	CSGSGTGSSEQYF
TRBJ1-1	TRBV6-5	CASTETGWSEAFF